This T cell receptor (beta chain) was captured in a study of blood T cell repertoires in COVID-19. Study-wide background: PBMCs, B-cell-depleted T cells, or T cells provided the cDNA or gDNA that made up the material.

CDR1 and CDR2 from the germline V gene are SGHDN and FVKESK. Trimming took 1 base from V and 6 from J, leaving 16 bases between them. The CDR3 sequence is 15 residues long. Study members were between roughly 18 and 100 years old and lived in some 22 US regions. Authors' methods: Reference gene primer amplification gave estimated nucleated cell counts. Profiled with immunoSEQ multiplex PCR; TCRdb holds only in-frame clones, not every one. V and J calls and clone size are as listed in that table; D and trimming were resolved from the DNA. The table has 300,000 to 400,000 clones, 80% to 90% seen once. The sequencing input was PBMCs or T cells enriched from blood (not recorded which). This chain links TRBV14 with TRBJ2-7; perhaps TRBD2 as D (6 bases). This receptor was taken from a woman aged 40 to 50 with acute COVID-19. As DNA, the CDR3 is TGTGCCAGCAGCCAAGGGACTATCCTGCGCCCCGAGCAGTACTTC. Protein sequence: CASSQGTILRPEQYF.